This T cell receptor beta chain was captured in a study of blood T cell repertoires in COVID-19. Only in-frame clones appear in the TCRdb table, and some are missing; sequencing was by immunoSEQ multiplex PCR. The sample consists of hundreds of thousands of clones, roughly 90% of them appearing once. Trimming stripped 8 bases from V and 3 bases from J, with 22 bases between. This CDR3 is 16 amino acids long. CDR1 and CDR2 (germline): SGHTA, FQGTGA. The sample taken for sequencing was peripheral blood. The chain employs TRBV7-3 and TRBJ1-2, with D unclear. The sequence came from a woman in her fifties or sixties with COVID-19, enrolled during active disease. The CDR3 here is CASAEGYLSSYYGYTF. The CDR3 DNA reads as TGTGCCAGCGCCGAGGGTTACCTAAGTTCCTACTATGGCTACACCTTC.